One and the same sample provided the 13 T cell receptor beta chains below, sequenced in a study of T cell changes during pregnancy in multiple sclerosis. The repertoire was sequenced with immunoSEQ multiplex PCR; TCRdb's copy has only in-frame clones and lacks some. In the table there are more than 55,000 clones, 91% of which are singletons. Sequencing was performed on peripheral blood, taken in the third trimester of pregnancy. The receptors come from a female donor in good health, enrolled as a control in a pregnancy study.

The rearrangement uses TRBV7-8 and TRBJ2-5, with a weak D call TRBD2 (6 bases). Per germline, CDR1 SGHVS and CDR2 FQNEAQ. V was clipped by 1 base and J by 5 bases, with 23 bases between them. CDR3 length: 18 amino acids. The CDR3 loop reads CASSLGATRRVFSETQYF. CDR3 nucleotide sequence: TGTGCCAGCAGCTTAGGGGCGACTAGGAGGGTTTTCTCGGAGACCCAGTACTTC.

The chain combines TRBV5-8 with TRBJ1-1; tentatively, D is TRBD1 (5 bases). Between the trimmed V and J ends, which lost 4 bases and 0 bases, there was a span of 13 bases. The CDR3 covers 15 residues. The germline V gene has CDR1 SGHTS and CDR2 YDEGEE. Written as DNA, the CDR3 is TGTGCCAGCAGCCCTAAGGGACTGCTGAACACTGAAGCTTTCTTT. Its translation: CASSPKGLLNTEAFF. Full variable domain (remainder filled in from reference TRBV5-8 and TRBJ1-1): EAGVTQSPTHLIKTRGQQATLRCSPISGHTSVYWYQQALGLGLQFLLWYDEGEERNRGNFPPRFSGRQFPNYSSELNVNALELEDSALYLCASSPKGLLNTEAFFGQGTRLTVV.

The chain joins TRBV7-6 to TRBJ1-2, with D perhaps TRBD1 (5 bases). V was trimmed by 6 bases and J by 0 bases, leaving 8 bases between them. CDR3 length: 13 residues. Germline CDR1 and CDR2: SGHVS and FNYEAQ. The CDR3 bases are TGTGCCAGCAGTCCGACAGCTAACTATGGCTACACCTTC. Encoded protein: CASSPTANYGYTF.

The CDR3 DNA is TGTGCCAGCAGCGGGACAGGGGACCCCTTGAACACCGGGGAGCTGTTTTTT. Translated, it gives CASSGTGDPLNTGELFF. This chain connects TRBV9 to TRBJ2-2; 9 bases map to TRBD1. Looked up from germline, CDR1 is SGDLS and CDR2 is YYNGEE. Germline trimming cut 3 bases from V and 1 base from J; bases unmatched to any gene: 7. The CDR3 totals 17 residues.

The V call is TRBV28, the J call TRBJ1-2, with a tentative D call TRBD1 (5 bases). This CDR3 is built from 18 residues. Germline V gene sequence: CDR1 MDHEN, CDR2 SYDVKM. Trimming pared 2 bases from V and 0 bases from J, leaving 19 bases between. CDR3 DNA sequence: TGTGCCAGCAGTTTAAGCCGACGGAAGGGGTTATCTAACTATGGCTACACCTTC. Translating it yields CASSLSRRKGLSNYGYTF.

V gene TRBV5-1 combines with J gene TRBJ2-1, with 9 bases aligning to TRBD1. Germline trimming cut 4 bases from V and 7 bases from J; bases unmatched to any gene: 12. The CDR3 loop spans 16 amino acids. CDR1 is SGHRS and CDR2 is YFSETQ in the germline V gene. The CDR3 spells CASSTTGTGSTNEQFF. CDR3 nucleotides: TGCGCCAGCAGCACCACCGGGACAGGGTCTACTAATGAGCAGTTCTTC. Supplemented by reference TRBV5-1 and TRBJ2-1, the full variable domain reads KAGVTQTPRYLIKTRGQQVTLSCSPISGHRSVSWYQQTPGQGLQFLFEYFSETQRNKGNFPGRFSGRQFSNSRSEMNVSTLELGDSALYLCASSTTGTGSTNEQFFGPGTRLTVL.

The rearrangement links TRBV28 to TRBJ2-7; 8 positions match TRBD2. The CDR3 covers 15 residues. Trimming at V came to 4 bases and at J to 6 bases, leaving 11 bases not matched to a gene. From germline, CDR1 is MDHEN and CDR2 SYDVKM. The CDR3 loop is CASSSGRRLALEQYF. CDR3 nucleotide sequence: TGTGCCAGCAGTTCTGGGCGGAGACTAGCGCTCGAGCAGTACTTC. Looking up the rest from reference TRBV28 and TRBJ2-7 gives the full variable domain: DVKVTQSSRYLVKRTGEKVFLECVQDMDHENMFWYRQDPGLGLRLIYFSYDVKMKEKGDIPEGYSVSREKKERFSLILESASTNQTSMYLCASSSGRRLALEQYFGPGTRLTVT.

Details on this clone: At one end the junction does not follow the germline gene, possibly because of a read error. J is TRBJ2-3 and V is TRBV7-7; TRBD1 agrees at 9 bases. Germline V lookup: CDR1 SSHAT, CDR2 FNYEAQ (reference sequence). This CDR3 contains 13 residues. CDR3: CASSPWDREPQYF. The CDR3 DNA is TGTGCTAGCAGCCCTTGGGACAGGGAGCCGCAGTATTTT. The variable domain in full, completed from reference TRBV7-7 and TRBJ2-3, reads GAGVSQSPRYKVTKRGQDVTLRCDPISSHATLYWYQQALGQGPEFLTYFNYEAQPDKSGLPSDRFSAERPEGSISTLTIQRTEQRDSAMYRCASSPWDREPQYFGPGTRLTVL.

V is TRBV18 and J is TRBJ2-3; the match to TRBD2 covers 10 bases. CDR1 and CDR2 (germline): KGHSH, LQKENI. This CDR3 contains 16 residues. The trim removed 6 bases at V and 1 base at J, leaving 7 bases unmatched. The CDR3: CASSPASGSGTDTQYF. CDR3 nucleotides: TGTGCCAGCTCGCCAGCTAGCGGGAGTGGCACAGATACGCAGTATTTT. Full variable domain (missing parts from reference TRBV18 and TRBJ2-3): NAGVMQNPRHLVRRRGQEARLRCSPMKGHSHVYWYRQLPEEGLKFMVYLQKENIIDESGMPKERFSAEFPKEGPSILRIQQVVRGDSAAYFCASSPASGSGTDTQYFGPGTRLTVL.

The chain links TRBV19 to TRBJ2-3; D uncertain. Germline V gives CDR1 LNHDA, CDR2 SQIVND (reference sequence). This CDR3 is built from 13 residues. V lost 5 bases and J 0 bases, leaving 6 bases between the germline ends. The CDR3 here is CASSPPSTDTQYF. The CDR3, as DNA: TGTGCCAGTAGTCCCCCTAGCACAGATACGCAGTATTTT.

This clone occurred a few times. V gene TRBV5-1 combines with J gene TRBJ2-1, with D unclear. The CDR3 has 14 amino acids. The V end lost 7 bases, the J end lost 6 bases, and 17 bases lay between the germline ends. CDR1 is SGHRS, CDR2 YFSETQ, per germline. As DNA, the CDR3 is TGCGCCAGCCCTTACCGGTCCCTCCTCAATGAGCAGTTCTTC. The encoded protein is CASPYRSLLNEQFF.

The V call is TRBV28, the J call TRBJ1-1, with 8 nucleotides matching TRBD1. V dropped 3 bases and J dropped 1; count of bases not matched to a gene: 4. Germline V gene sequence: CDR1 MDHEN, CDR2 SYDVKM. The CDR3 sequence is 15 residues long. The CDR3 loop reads CASSLGTGRNTEAFF. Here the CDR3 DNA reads TGTGCCAGCAGTTTGGGGACAGGCCGGAACACTGAAGCTTTCTTT.

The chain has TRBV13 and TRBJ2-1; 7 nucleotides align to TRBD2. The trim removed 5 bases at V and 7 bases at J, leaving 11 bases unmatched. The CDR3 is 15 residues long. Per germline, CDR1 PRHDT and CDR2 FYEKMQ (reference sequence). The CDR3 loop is CASSGSGRGLNEQFF. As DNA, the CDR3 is TGTGCCAGCAGCGGCTCGGGGCGGGGGTTAAATGAGCAGTTCTTC. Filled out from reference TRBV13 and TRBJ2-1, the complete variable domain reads AAGVIQSPRHLIKEKRETATLKCYPIPRHDTVYWYQQGPGQDPQFLISFYEKMQSDKGSIPDRFSAQQFSDYHSELNMSSLELGDSALYFCASSGSGRGLNEQFFGPGTRLTVL.